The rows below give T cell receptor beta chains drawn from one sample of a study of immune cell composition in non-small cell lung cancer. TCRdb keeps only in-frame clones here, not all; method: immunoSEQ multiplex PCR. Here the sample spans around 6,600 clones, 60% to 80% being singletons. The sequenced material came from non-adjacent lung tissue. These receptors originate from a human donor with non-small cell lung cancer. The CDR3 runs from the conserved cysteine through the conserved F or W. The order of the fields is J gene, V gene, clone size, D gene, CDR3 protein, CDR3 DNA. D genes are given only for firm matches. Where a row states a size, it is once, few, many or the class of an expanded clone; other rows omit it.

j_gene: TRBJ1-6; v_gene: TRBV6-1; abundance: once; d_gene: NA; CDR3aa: CASSERWSYNSPLHF; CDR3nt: TGTGCCAGCAGTGAACGGTGGTCCTATAATTCACCCCTCCACTTT
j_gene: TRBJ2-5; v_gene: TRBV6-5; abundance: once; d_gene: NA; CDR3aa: CASSYSGGDVGETQYF; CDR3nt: TGTGCCAGCAGTTACTCGGGGGGAGATGTTGGGGAGACCCAGTACTTC
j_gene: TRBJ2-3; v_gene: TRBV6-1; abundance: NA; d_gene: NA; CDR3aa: CASSESGGLITDTQYF; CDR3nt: TGTGCCAGCAGTGAATCCGGAGGGCTCATCACAGATACGCAGTATTTT
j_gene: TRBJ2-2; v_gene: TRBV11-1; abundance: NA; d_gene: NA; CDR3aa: CASSLDGWSTGELFF; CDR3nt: TGTGCCAGCAGCTTAGATGGGTGGAGCACCGGGGAGCTGTTTTTT
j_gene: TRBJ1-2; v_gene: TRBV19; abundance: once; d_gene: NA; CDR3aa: CATTGTSYGYTF; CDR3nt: TGTGCCACAACCGGGACATCTTATGGCTACACCTTC
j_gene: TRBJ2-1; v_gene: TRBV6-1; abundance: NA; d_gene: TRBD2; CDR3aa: CASTKRGSNNEQFF; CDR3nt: TGTGCCAGCACTAAGCGGGGATCCAACAATGAGCAGTTCTTC
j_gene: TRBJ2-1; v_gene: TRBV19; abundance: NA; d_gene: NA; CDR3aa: CASSVVWFDEQFF; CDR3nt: TGTGCCAGTAGCGTAGTATGGTTCGATGAGCAGTTCTTC
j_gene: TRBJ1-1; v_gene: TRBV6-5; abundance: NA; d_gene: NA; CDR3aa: CASSYSTRGRTEAFF; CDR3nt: TGTGCCAGCAGTTACTCAACAAGGGGGAGAACTGAAGCTTTCTTT
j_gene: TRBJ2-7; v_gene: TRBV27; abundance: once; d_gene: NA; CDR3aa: CASSLYSLDSRFEQYF; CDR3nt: TGTGCCAGCAGTTTATATAGCCTGGACAGCCGTTTCGAGCAGTACTTC
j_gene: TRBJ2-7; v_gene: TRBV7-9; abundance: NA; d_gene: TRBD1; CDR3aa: CASSPTGGYEQYF; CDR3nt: TGTGCCAGCAGCCCGACAGGGGGCTACGAGCAGTACTTC
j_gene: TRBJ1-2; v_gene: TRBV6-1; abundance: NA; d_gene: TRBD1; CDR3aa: CASRPRTGDGGGYTF; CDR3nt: TGTGCCAGCCGCCCTAGGACAGGGGATGGAGGGGGCTACACCTTC